This T cell receptor (beta chain) comes out of a study of shared clonotypes between healthy human individuals (dated by TCRdb to 2020 to 2022). With respect to the entire study: Three men and two women, aged 18 to 49 years, made up the cohort. For each donor, three plates each were used for CD4 naive and CD4 memory, two plates were used for CD8 naive, and one plate was used for CD8 memory. Blood TCR repertoires of a handful of healthy adults were deeply sequenced to estimate repertoire size and the extent of clonotype sharing between individuals. To increase sequencing depth and limit assay-specific biases, TCR repertoire library preparation and sequencing were carried out by different laboratories using diverse techniques. Between about 0.85 and 8.9 billion PBMCs per donor were obtained by leukapheresis. What the authors observed across the whole study: Larger estimated clonotype richness was generally found for naive subsets than for memory subsets. Sampling was restricted to blood, and TCR repertoires in tissue are likely to differ from TCR repertoires in blood. Because the study included only a small number of donors, the genetic and exposure-history diversity represented was limited. Sharing across a few donors was observed for 5% to 6.5% of naive CD4, less than 4% of naive CD8, 2.3% of memory CD4, and about 0.4% of memory CD8 clonotypes. Higher generation probabilities were observed for clonotypes shared by all four sorted-subset donors than for non-shared clonotypes. Based on pairwise subsampling, the degree of clonotype sharing among donors was expected to be affected by sequencing depth. Even with the large sequencing depth, rarefaction of the sorted-subset datasets indicated that sequencing was incomplete.

In its sample, this clone was seen many times. This clone's antigen is unknown. No much larger clone exists at a distance of one base, and base qualities are not known. The donors were healthy, HIV-negative adults with no recently reported acute infections or vaccinations. All donors were Caucasian adults living in Nashville, Tennessee, USA. CD4+ T cells were enriched by magnetic negative selection, after which naive cells were positively selected on CD45RA and the negative fraction was taken as the memory subset. Blood was collected by leukapheresis, and PBMCs were isolated by Ficoll-Histopaque density gradient centrifugation and then cryopreserved in liquid nitrogen vapor phase. Analytical flow cytometry was used to check the purity and quantity of each magnetically sorted T cell population. Each sorted fraction had its genomic DNA isolated and then quantified by UV absorbance on a Nanodrop 2000c.

Using the deep immunoSEQ assay, multiplex PCR amplified TCR CDR3 regions from genomic DNA. Genomic DNA extracted from each cell subset was distributed evenly over all wells of several immunoSEQ 96-well plates, and each plate served as one replicate. For sorted subsets, each replicate PCR was loaded with roughly 190 ng genomic DNA, equivalent to about 30,000 T cell genomes. The purified libraries were quantified using a Qubit 3.0 fluorometer, sized with a Bioanalyzer 2100, and then quantified again using the KAPA Library Quantification kit. Every immunoSEQ 96-well plate was sequenced on a dedicated single-read 150-cycle Illumina NextSeq 550 flow cell. On the authors' methods: Because the immunoSEQ output included only junctional sequences and no quality scores, the filtering could not be the same as the filtering used for full-length reads. Sequences were annotated with PyIR, a Python wrapper for IgBLAST v1.9, using IMGT germline references to assign V/J genes and CDR3. Reads with weak V/J assignments (E-value above 1e-6), missing CDR3, stop codons, out-of-frame junctions, or ambiguous translated residues were removed. A V3J clonotype was defined by an identical inferred V gene, J gene, and CDR3 amino acid sequence. The percentage overlap between two repertoires was calculated by dividing the number of shared unique clonotypes by the size of the smaller repertoire. RTK rarefaction, the Chao1 estimator, and Recon v2.1 estimates of unobserved clonotypes were used to assess repertoire richness. Generation probabilities for all TCRbeta clonotypes obtained by the gDNA method from several donors were computed using OLGA. TCRdb took over this immuneACCESS table, retaining in-frame rearrangements with V and J assigned. Such tables are incomplete; in checked studies, under half of the missing clones stem from an unresolved V gene, and the remainder is unexplained. The V and J calls and clone size are taken from that table; D and trimming were inferred from the DNA. The sample includes approximately 700,000 clones, with around three quarters observed a single time. The ten largest clones add up to around 1.8% of the sample.

Cut back by 2 bases and 0 bases, the V and J ends lie 10 bases apart. CDR1 and CDR2 (SQVTM, ANQGSEA) derive from the germline V gene. The CDR3 covers 14 residues, taking in both the cysteine and the phenylalanine. Kept here is only the CDR3 DNA, which spans 42 bases and is read in frame from base 1. Sequenced material: memory CD4+ T cells sorted from blood. Interpreted using the paper, the cell subset or site label stands for: CD45RA-negative fraction. This clonotype originated in a woman aged 25 to 39 in good health. Recombination linked TRBV29-1 to TRBJ2-5; no confident D gene assignment can be made. The CDR3 here reads CSVELADHQETQYF. The DNA sequence is as follows: TGCAGCGTTGAACTGGCAGACCACCAAGAGACCCAGTACTTC.